Included here is one TCR beta chain sequence, with context. Its antigen is currently unknown. The data were obtained in a study of blood T cells in healthy people across ages. The CDR3 has 16 residues. Germline values: CDR1 MDHEN, CDR2 SYDVKM. The ends were cut back, 5 bases at V and 1 base at J, with 15 bases in the middle. A second PCR of about 6 to 11 cycles used a sample-barcoded 5' primer and a J-beta primer mix. TCRdb recomputed calls from the 5' RACE reads with MiXCR, one row per CDR3 protein. The table records 800,000 to 950,000 distinct CDR3 sequences, 25% to 35% of them present only once. Study-wide results and caveats: A roughly linear fall in TCR beta diversity per million T cells was seen with increasing age. Versus aged donors, long-lived donors had higher diversity and more naive CD4+ cells.

A further study also used this sample, focusing on T cells of mothers and their children. From that second work: Thymic selection, a shaping force on TCR recombination output, acts similarly in related and unrelated pairs. T cell clones that were persistent and microchimeric went undetected.

Sequenced input: blood. The source is a woman in her thirties or forties in good health. This rearrangement joins TRBV28 to TRBJ1-5; no clear D gene. As DNA, the CDR3 is TGTGCCAGCAGTCGTTATGGGATCCAGAGCAATCAGCCCCAGCATTTT. Translation gives CASSRYGIQSNQPQHF.